These T cell receptor beta chains were read from a single sample in a study of shared clonotypes between healthy human individuals. The data were produced by immunoSEQ multiplex PCR, yet TCRdb's version contains in-frame clones alone and is incomplete. The sample records some 2.4 million clones, 80% to 95% being singletons. Sequenced sample: naive CD4+ T cells from PBMCs. Every receptor here comes from a man in his late teens or twenties in good health. Some clones in this sample may be carry-over from other donors' samples. Each CDR3 is given with its conserved first and last residue. Each record gives: V gene, clone size, J gene, D gene, CDR3 DNA, CDR3 protein. A D gene is named only where the DNA matches it firmly. Only some rows state a clone size, as once, few, many or a class for expanded clones.

TRBV28,NA,TRBJ2-7,TRBD2,TGTGCCAGCAGTCGGGCGGGAGGGCCCTCCTACGAGCAGTACTTC,CASSRAGGPSYEQYF
TRBV28,NA,TRBJ2-7,TRBD1,TGTGCCAGCAGATGGACAGGGGGATCCTACGAGCAGTACTTC,CASRWTGGSYEQYF
TRBV11-1,once,TRBJ1-5,NA,TGTGCCAGCAGCTTAGCGAAGGGACTCCGGGGCAATCAGCCCCAGCATTTT,CASSLAKGLRGNQPQHF
TRBV18,once,TRBJ1-1,TRBD1,TGTGCCAGCTCGATGGGAGGACAGGGGAACACTGAAGCTTTCTTT,CASSMGGQGNTEAFF
TRBV4-1,NA,TRBJ1-1,NA,TGCGCCAGCAGCCCGCGTTCAGGGCAAGAAGCTTTCTTT,CASSPRSGQEAFF
TRBV7-9,NA,TRBJ2-7,TRBD2,TGTGCCAGCAGCTTAGGTCTAGCGGGAGGAGGACTAGGCGAGCAGTACTTC,CASSLGLAGGGLGEQYF
TRBV19,NA,TRBJ2-7,TRBD1,TGTGCCAGTAGCAGACAGGGGAGCTCCTACGAGCAGTACTTC,CASSRQGSSYEQYF
TRBV30,NA,TRBJ1-2,NA,TGTGCCTGGATTCAGGGGCCGGTCTATGGCTACACCTTC,CAWIQGPVYGYTF
TRBV28,NA,TRBJ2-7,NA,TGTGCCAGCAGTTCCCCCGCGGCCGGCTCCTACGAGCAGTACTTC,CASSSPAAGSYEQYF
TRBV19,NA,TRBJ2-6,NA,TGTGCCAGTAGTATAGAATTTGGGGCCAACGTCCTGACTTTC,CASSIEFGANVLTF
TRBV11-1,NA,TRBJ2-6,TRBD1,TGTGCCAGCAGCGCTAGAATGGGGACAGGAGGCTCTGGGGCCAACGTCCTGACTTTC,CASSARMGTGGSGANVLTF
TRBV4-2,NA,TRBJ2-3,NA,TGTGCCAGCAGCCAAGATAACAGGGAGCTCATAGATACGCAGTATTTT,CASSQDNRELIDTQYF
TRBV5-1,NA,TRBJ2-7,NA,TGCGCCAGCAGCTTGGCCCCAGTCACCGGCGAGCAGTACTTC,CASSLAPVTGEQYF
TRBV19,NA,TRBJ2-7,NA,TGCGTGACAATACCCTACGAGCAGTACTTC,CVTIPYEQYF
TRBV7-2,NA,TRBJ2-3,TRBD2,TGTGCCAGCAGCTTAGTTGGGACTAGCGGGACCAGCACAGATACGCAGTATTTT,CASSLVGTSGTSTDTQYF
TRBV5-4,NA,TRBJ1-2,NA,TGTGCCAGCAGCTTGTTTGGTGGCTACACCTTC,CASSLFGGYTF
TRBV6-5,NA,TRBJ2-7,TRBD1,TGTGCCAGCAGTTACTCTAACAGGGGCTACGCCTACGAGCAGTACTTC,CASSYSNRGYAYEQYF
TRBV29-1,once,TRBJ2-7,NA,TGCAGCGTTGAGGTGGGGGGGCCCTCCTCCTACGAGCAGTACTTC,CSVEVGGPSSYEQYF
TRBV30,NA,TRBJ2-7,NA,TGTGCCTGGAGTATCGATCGAATCGGACAGAAAGTATCCTACGAGCAGTACTTC,CAWSIDRIGQKVSYEQYF
TRBV28,NA,TRBJ2-1,TRBD2,TGTGCCAGCAGTCACAGCGGGAGCTCCTACAATGAGCAGTTCTTC,CASSHSGSSYNEQFF
TRBV7-2,NA,TRBJ1-5,NA,TGTGCCAGCAGCTTATATATCAGGGCGGATCATCAGCCCCAGCATTTT,CASSLYIRADHQPQHF
TRBV5-1,NA,TRBJ2-3,NA,TGCGCCAGCAGCTTCGGGAGCACAGATACGCAGTATTTT,CASSFGSTDTQYF
TRBV28,NA,TRBJ2-5,TRBD2,TGTGCCAGCAGTCCTAGCGGGAGCGTTAGGGAGACCCAGTACTTC,CASSPSGSVRETQYF
TRBV2,NA,TRBJ2-1,NA,TGTGCCAGCAGGGCAGGTAGGAATGAGCAGTTCTTC,CASRAGRNEQFF
TRBV7-2,NA,TRBJ1-2,NA,TGTGCCATCCGAACAGGTGGCTACACCTTC,CAIRTGGYTF
TRBV11-3,NA,TRBJ2-7,TRBD1,TGTGCCAGCAGCCGGGACAGTTCCTACGAGCAGTACTTC,CASSRDSSYEQYF